These 27 T cell receptor beta chains were all obtained from the same sample, sequenced in a study of T cells in pancreatic ductal adenocarcinoma. Libraries were prepared by immunoSEQ multiplex PCR; TCRdb keeps only in-frame clonotypes and omits some of them. The sample lists 4,500 to 7,000 clones; around three quarters were seen once. The selected patients with pancreatic ductal adenocarcinoma had surgery but no neoadjuvant therapy. Sequenced material: pancreatic tumor tissue. These receptors all come from a human donor with pancreatic ductal adenocarcinoma.

The chain is built from TRBV11-2 and TRBJ1-6; the match to TRBD1 covers 8 bases. Looked up from germline, CDR1 is SGHAT and CDR2 is FQNNGV. The CDR3 is 16 amino acids. Unmatched junction bases numbered 7, after V lost 4 bases and J lost 5 bases. Written as DNA, the CDR3 is TGTGCCAGCAGCTCCTCCCGGACAGGGAATAATTCACCCCTCCACTTT. Its translation: CASSSSRTGNNSPLHF.

The gene calls are TRBV5-1 and TRBJ2-2, with 12 bases identical to TRBD2. The CDR3 extends over 15 amino acids. V trimming: 4 bases; J trimming: 6 bases; junction bases outside the gene matches: 4. CDR1 and CDR2 (germline): SGHRS, YFSETQ. CDR3 sequence: CASSRTSGASGELFF. CDR3 DNA sequence: TGCGCCAGCAGCCGGACTAGCGGGGCTTCCGGGGAGCTGTTTTTT.

This sequence joins TRBV5-1 and TRBJ2-3; 9 positions match TRBD1. Trimming took 4 bases from V and 5 from J; bases not matched to a gene: 11. The germline V gene has CDR1 SGHRS and CDR2 YFSETQ. CDR3 size: 16 residues. CDR3 nucleotide sequence: TGCGCCAGCAGCCCTACCACCGGGACAGGGCTAGATACGCAGTATTTT. As protein: CASSPTTGTGLDTQYF.

CDR3 residues: CASSLGTGLNAEAFF. Written as DNA, the CDR3 is TGTGCCAGCAGCTTGGGTACAGGATTAAATGCTGAAGCTTTCTTT. V gene TRBV5-4 combines with J gene TRBJ1-1; possible D gene TRBD1, 5 bases. The V end lost 0 bases, the J end lost 6 bases, and 15 bases lay between the germline ends. Looked up from germline, CDR1 is SGHNT and CDR2 is YYREEE (reference sequence). The CDR3 contains 15 residues.

The CDR3 region has the DNA TGTGCCAGCAGCGTAGACGGGGGACTTGGGTTCTCTGGGGCCAACGTCCTGACTTTC. Its protein product is CASSVDGGLGFSGANVLTF. The rearrangement joins TRBV9 to TRBJ2-6, with D tentatively TRBD2 (6 bases). CDR3 length: 19 amino acids. V lost 0 bases, J lost 0 bases, and 16 bases lay in between. Germline CDR1 is SGDLS and CDR2 is YYNGEE.

V gene TRBV7-8 combines with J gene TRBJ2-2; 9 bases line up with TRBD1. Germline values: CDR1 SGHVS, CDR2 FQNEAQ. The V gene end was trimmed by 8 bases and the J gene end by 0 bases; junction bases not matched to a gene: 4. The CDR3 spans 15 residues. DNA of the CDR3: TGTGCCAGCGGGGGGGACAGGGCGAACACCGGGGAGCTGTTTTTT. As protein: CASGGDRANTGELFF.

This clone was seen a handful of times. V is TRBV30 and J is TRBJ1-6, with 7 bases lining up with TRBD1. Germline CDR1 GTSNPN, CDR2 SVGIG (reference sequence). V was pared by 4 bases and J by 7 bases, with 10 bases of the junction left unmatched. The CDR3 loop spans 15 amino acids. The CDR3 bases are TGTGCCTGGACGGGACAGACTTTCTCCAATTCACCCCTCCACTTT. Its translation: CAWTGQTFSNSPLHF.

With respect to this clone: The junction does not match germline at one end; this may be a read error. The V call is TRBV18, the J call TRBJ2-5; 10 bases are shared with TRBD2. The CDR3 has 15 residues. Germline loops: CDR1 KGHSH, CDR2 LQKENI. CDR3 in DNA: TGTGCCAGCTCACCGCCCTCGCTAGCGGGGGCCTCTGACCACTTC. Its translation: CASSPPSLAGASDHF.

The V gene is TRBV30, the J gene TRBJ1-2, with unresolved D. The CDR3 consists of 13 residues. Trimming removed 2 bases from V and 7 bases from J, with 14 bases in between. Germline V gene sequence: CDR1 GTSNPN, CDR2 SVGIG (reference sequence). The CDR3 coding sequence is TGTGCCTGGAGTAGTCTGCGGGCGGCTGGCTACACCTTC. Residues: CAWSSLRAAGYTF.

This clone was counted only a few times. This chain uses TRBV7-2 with TRBJ1-1; 7 bases match TRBD1. The germline V gene has CDR1 SGHTA and CDR2 FQGNSA. The CDR3 consists of 13 residues. J lost 8 bases, V lost 0 bases, and 3 bases had no gene match. The CDR3 reads CASSLAGDSEAFF. Here the CDR3 DNA reads TGTGCCAGCAGCTTAGCGGGGGACAGCGAAGCTTTCTTT.

The chain has TRBV5-6 and TRBJ1-3; possible D gene TRBD1, 6 bases. This CDR3 comprises 15 residues. Germline lookup yields CDR1 SGHDT and CDR2 YYEEEE. V was cut by 2 bases and J by 5 bases, with 14 bases left in between. The CDR3 DNA follows: TGTGCCAGCAGCTTTACGGACAGTCTGAGAAACACCATATATTTT. Its translation: CASSFTDSLRNTIYF.

This chain uses TRBV10-3 with TRBJ2-2; the D gene is possibly TRBD1 (6 bases). Trimming shortened V by 4 bases and J by 5 bases, and 14 bases separated the two germline ends. CDR3 size: 15 residues. Germline V gene data show CDR1 as ENHRY and CDR2 as SYGVKD. The DNA of the CDR3 is TGTGCCATCAGTGTATCTCAGGGGAGAACCGGGGAGCTGTTTTTT. Translating gives CAISVSQGRTGELFF.

The chain joins TRBV28 to TRBJ1-4; no firm D call. Germline V lookup: CDR1 MDHEN, CDR2 SYDVKM. Between the trimmed V and J ends, which lost 8 bases and 8 bases, there was a span of 12 bases. This CDR3 contains 12 residues. CDR3 loop: CASSPRPEKLFF. CDR3 sequence (DNA): TGTGCCAGCTCCCCTAGACCAGAAAAACTGTTTTTT. Full variable domain (rest looked up from reference TRBV28 and TRBJ1-4): DVKVTQSSRYLVKRTGEKVFLECVQDMDHENMFWYRQDPGLGLRLIYFSYDVKMKEKGDIPEGYSVSREKKERFSLILESASTNQTSMYLCASSPRPEKLFFGSGTQLSVL.

The genes are TRBV7-2 and TRBJ2-5; TRBD2 might be the D (5 bases). The CDR3 covers 13 residues. The ends were cut back, 2 bases at V and 6 bases at J, with 10 bases in the middle. The germline V gene encodes CDR1 SGHTA and CDR2 FQGNSA. Here the CDR3 reads CASSLYGEKTQYF. The CDR3 DNA is TGTGCCAGCAGCTTATATGGGGAGAAGACCCAGTACTTC.

The rearrangement uses TRBV6-1 and TRBJ2-5; tentative D call: TRBD2 (5 bases). CDR1 and CDR2 (germline): MNHNS, SASEGT. Trimming cost V 4 bases and J 4 bases, with 13 bases left between them. CDR3 length equals 14 residues. In nucleotides, the CDR3 is TGTGCCAGCAGTGTAGCTAGCTTGGTAGAGACCCAGTACTTC. Protein: CASSVASLVETQYF.

The DNA of the CDR3 is TGTGCCAGCTCACCACAGGGGGTCGGCAATCAGCCCCAGCATTTT. Translation gives CASSPQGVGNQPQHF. The chain has TRBV18 and TRBJ1-5, with D perhaps TRBD1 (6 bases). Trimming removed 1 base from V and 2 bases from J, with 9 bases in between. The length of the CDR3 is 15 residues. In germline, CDR1 is KGHSH, CDR2 LQKENI.

In its sample, this clone was seen once. The chain couples TRBV10-3 to TRBJ1-2, with D maybe TRBD1 (5 bases). V was trimmed by 7 bases and J by 6 bases, leaving 9 bases between them. Germline CDR1 reads ENHRY; CDR2 reads SYGVKD. The CDR3 loop spans 11 amino acids. The CDR3 bases are TGTGCCATCAAGGGACTCAATGGCTACACCTTC. It is translated as CAIKGLNGYTF.

In its sample, this clone was seen a few times. V is TRBV7-3 and J is TRBJ2-3; D possibly corresponds to TRBD2 (7 bases). The V gene's germline CDR1 is SGHTA and CDR2 FQGTGA. The CDR3 sequence is 15 residues long. With 1 base removed from V and 4 bases from J, the gap between germline ends came to 12 bases. The DNA for the CDR3 is TGTGCCAGCAGCTTAATGGGGGGGCCTTCAGATACGCAGTATTTT. The encoded protein is CASSLMGGPSDTQYF.

V usage is TRBV2 and J usage is TRBJ2-2; no reliable D call. The CDR3 length is 12 residues. Germline V CDR1 and CDR2: SNHLY, FYNNEI. V lost 5 bases and J 4 bases, leaving 5 bases between the germline ends. The CDR3 reads CASSSGTGELFF. The CDR3 DNA reads as TGTGCCAGCAGTTCCGGCACCGGGGAGCTGTTTTTT. Filled out from reference TRBV2 and TRBJ2-2, the complete variable domain reads EPEVTQTPSHQVTQMGQEVILRCVPISNHLYFYWYRQILGQKVEFLVSFYNNEISEKSEIFDDQFSVERPDGSNFTLKIRSTKLEDSAMYFCASSSGTGELFFGEGSRLTVL.

This chain joins TRBV9 and TRBJ2-1; 13 nucleotides line up with TRBD2. Germline V gene data show CDR1 as SGDLS and CDR2 as YYNGEE. The ends lost 5 bases at V and 4 bases at J; junction bases unmatched: 6. CDR3 size: 16 residues. The CDR3 region has the DNA TGTGCCAGCAGTTCTCCGGGACTAGCGGGGTACAATGAGCAGTTCTTC. Translation gives CASSSPGLAGYNEQFF.

CDR3 in amino acids: CASSEDRAGPTYEQYF. The CDR3 DNA is TGTGCCAGCAGTGAAGACCGGGCAGGGCCAACCTACGAGCAGTACTTC. The chain combines TRBV6-1 with TRBJ2-7; a weak D match, TRBD1 (5 bases). CDR1 and CDR2 (germline): MNHNS, SASEGT. The CDR3 extends over 16 amino acids. Trimming removed 1 base at V and 2 bases at J, with 15 bases between.

About this clone: One end of the junction does not line up with germline, which may come from a read error. The sample carries other DNA sequences with the same CDR3. The chain couples TRBV11-2 to TRBJ1-6, with D unresolved. The CDR3 covers 15 residues. CDR1 is SGHAT, CDR2 FQNNGV, per germline. CDR3 nucleotides: TGTGCCAGCAGGGAAAGGGAGAACTATAATTCGCCCCTCCACTTT. Its translation is CASRERENYNSPLHF.

V and J are TRBV19 and TRBJ2-3; possible D gene TRBD2, 7 bases. CDR3 size: 17 residues. Germline V CDR1 and CDR2: LNHDA, SQIVND (reference sequence). V gave up 7 bases and J gave up 4 bases, with 24 bases separating them. The DNA for the CDR3 is TGTGCCAGTACCAATAGGGGCTTAACGGGGGGCGCAGATACGCAGTATTTT. Protein: CASTNRGLTGGADTQYF.

The V and J genes are TRBV30 and TRBJ2-7; D is perhaps TRBD1 (6 bases). The CDR3 runs 13 residues. Germline lookup yields CDR1 GTSNPN and CDR2 SVGIG (reference sequence). V was clipped by 5 bases and J by 2 bases, with 13 bases between them. CDR3 in DNA: TGTGCCTGGGCCCGAAGGGGGACCTACGAGCAGTACTTC. Amino acid sequence: CAWARRGTYEQYF.

The chain has TRBV6-1 and TRBJ1-2, with a weak D call TRBD1 (6 bases). CDR1 and CDR2 from the germline V gene are MNHNS and SASEGT. The CDR3 totals 15 residues. V dropped 1 base and J dropped 3 bases, with 12 bases sitting between them. The CDR3 coding sequence is TGTGCCAGCAGTGAAGAGGCAGGGGCCTACTATGGCTACACCTTC. Amino acid sequence: CASSEEAGAYYGYTF.

V usage is TRBV5-4 and J usage is TRBJ2-1, with 13 bases that match TRBD2. The CDR3 extends over 16 amino acids. With V trimmed by 5 bases and J by 7 bases, 9 bases remained unmatched. Germline values: CDR1 SGHNT, CDR2 YYREEE (reference sequence). This CDR3 reads CASSNTGTSGVNEQFF. CDR3 sequence (DNA): TGTGCCAGCAGTAATACCGGGACTAGCGGGGTGAATGAGCAGTTCTTC.

This sequence joins TRBV11-3 and TRBJ2-2, with D possibly TRBD2 on 5 matching bases. CDR3 length: 12 amino acids. Germline CDR1 SGHNT, CDR2 YENEEA. The germline V and J ends were trimmed by 5 bases and 5 bases, with 6 bases remaining between them. CDR3 DNA: TGTGCCAGCAGCCGGGGAACCGGGGAGCTGTTTTTT. Its protein is CASSRGTGELFF. The variable domain in full, completed from reference TRBV11-3 and TRBJ2-2, reads EAGVVQSPRYKIIEKKQPVAFWCNPISGHNTLYWYLQNLGQGPELLIRYENEEAVDDSQLPKDRFSAERLKGVDSTLKIQPAELGDSAVYLCASSRGTGELFFGEGSRLTVL.